This is a list of T cell receptor beta chains from one sample in a study of T cell responses to AZD1222 COVID-19 vaccine. Method: immunoSEQ multiplex PCR; TCRdb's copy keeps in-frame clones and lacks some. The sample holds approximately 99,000 clones, about 90% seen once. Material: peripheral blood, obtained on day 0 of AZD1222 vaccination. These receptors were collected from an adult in good health. Both conserved end residues are part of each CDR3. The order of the fields is D gene, clone size, J gene, V gene, CDR3 DNA, CDR3 protein. D genes are given only for firm matches. Clone size is shown for a subset of rows, as once, few, many or a class of expanded clone.

>TRBD1|NA|TRBJ1-4|TRBV15
TGTGCCACCAGCAGGGAGGACAGGGGTCTTTCACTGTTTTTT
CATSREDRGLSLFF
>NA|NA|TRBJ2-6|TRBV5-1
TGTGCCAGCAGCTTGGCCGGAGGGACTGGGGCCAACGTCCTGACTTTC
CASSLAGGTGANVLTF
>TRBD1|NA|TRBJ1-2|TRBV30
TGTGCCTGGAGTGTTGAGACAGGGAATGGCTACACCTTC
CAWSVETGNGYTF
>NA|once|TRBJ2-5|TRBV19
TGTGCCAGTAGTATATCCTCCAGGAGCGTAGGGGAGACCCAGTACTTC
CASSISSRSVGETQYF
>NA|NA|TRBJ1-6|TRBV19
TGTGCCACTAGTAGGTACAACCGAAATTCACCCCTCCACTTT
CATSRYNRNSPLHF
>NA|NA|TRBJ1-1|TRBV5-4
TGTGCCAGCAGATGGGAAGGGACTAACACTGAAGCTTTCTTT
CASRWEGTNTEAFF
>NA|NA|TRBJ1-3|TRBV7-8
TGTGCCAGCAGCTTAGCGAGGGGAAACACCATATATTTT
CASSLARGNTIYF
>NA|NA|TRBJ1-1|TRBV6-2/TRBV6-3
TGTGCCAGCAGCTTACGGCGGCAGACTGAAGCTTTCTTT
CASSLRRQTEAFF
>NA|NA|TRBJ1-2|TRBV18
TGTGCCAGCTCGCCATTACCCGGGACGGAGATATATGGCTACACCTTC
CASSPLPGTEIYGYTF
>NA|once|TRBJ1-6|TRBV9
TGTGCCAGCAGTCAGATTAATTCACCCCTCCACTTT
CASSQINSPLHF
>TRBD1|NA|TRBJ1-2|TRBV3-1/TRBV3-2
TGTGCCAGCAGCCATAATAGGGGACAGGGAAGAAACTATGGCTACACCTTC
CASSHNRGQGRNYGYTF
>NA|few|TRBJ1-1|TRBV5-1
TGTGCCAGCAGCCAATCGGCGAGGGACACTGAAGCTTTCTTT
CASSQSARDTEAFF
>TRBD2|NA|TRBJ2-1|TRBV24-1
TGTGCCACCAGTGATAACCCCGGGACTAGCGGGGGGGACAATGAGCAGTTCTTC
CATSDNPGTSGGDNEQFF
>NA|NA|TRBJ1-2|TRBV14
TGTGCCAGCAGCCAAGACAGGCGGCCTCTCTATGGCTACACCTTC
CASSQDRRPLYGYTF
>NA|few|TRBJ2-1|TRBV28
TGTGCCAGCGGGTCCTCACTGGCTGGGGTGTACAATGAGCAGTTCTTC
CASGSSLAGVYNEQFF
>TRBD2|NA|TRBJ2-1|TRBV4-3
TGCGCCAGCAGCCAGAGGGTAGCGGGAGGTAATGAGCAGTTCTTC
CASSQRVAGGNEQFF
>TRBD1|NA|TRBJ1-5|TRBV19
TGTGCCAGTAGTATGATGACAGGGGTAGGACAGCCCCAGCATTTT
CASSMMTGVGQPQHF
>NA|NA|TRBJ2-2|TRBV5-1
TGCGCCAGCAGTCTCTGGGACTGGAACACCGGGGAGCTGTTTTTT
CASSLWDWNTGELFF
>NA|once|TRBJ1-5|TRBV3-1/TRBV3-2
TGTGCCAGCAGCCAAGCTGGGGCGGATGGTCAGCCCCAGCATTTT
CASSQAGADGQPQHF
>NA|NA|TRBJ1-5|TRBV4-3
TGCGCCAGCAGCCAAGAGTCCTCGGGCAATCAGCCCCAGCATTTT
CASSQESSGNQPQHF